This TCR beta chain was documented in a study of OX40 agonist ivuxolimab in advanced cancers. Study background: Patient treatment consisted of intravenous ivuxolimab administration every 2 weeks at 0.01 to 10 mg/kg. Three patients showed partial responses: one hepatocellular carcinoma and two cutaneous melanoma cases.

Peripheral blood came from all dose cohorts at three timepoints. Sequencing was performed with immunoSEQ multiplex PCR; in TCRdb, only in-frame clones are kept and a portion is missing. Among about 100,000 clones listed, 75% to 90% were seen once. The CDR3 contains 15 residues. The V end lost 3 bases, the J end lost 0 bases, and 9 bases lay between the germline ends. CDR1 is LNHDA and CDR2 is SQIVND in the germline V gene (reference sequence). Study-wide points: Expanded clones were, on average, more numerous in CD8+ T cells than in CD4+.

As for this clone: Its antigen is currently unknown.

The chain is built from TRBV19 and TRBJ2-1; D uncertain. Sequencing was performed on CD4+ or CD8+ T cells sorted from blood, taken in a trial of the OX40 agonist ivuxolimab. The TCR comes from an adult with an advanced solid tumor such as melanoma, head and neck, liver or kidney cancer. The DNA of the CDR3 is TGTGCCAGTAGTATTGTTAGGAGCTCCTACAATGAGCAGTTCTTC. Amino acids: CASSIVRSSYNEQFF.